This entry lists 17 T cell receptor beta chains sequenced from one sample in a study of blood T cells in healthy people across ages. A sample-barcoded 5' primer and a J-beta primer mix were used in a second PCR of roughly 7 to 11 cycles. In TCRdb, the 5' RACE reads were re-called with MiXCR into one record per CDR3 protein. The sample has more than 1 million distinct CDR3 sequences, roughly 45% seen once. Sequencing was done on a sample of blood. Source of these receptors: a woman aged 60-75 years in good health.

This clonotype was detected a few times. J is TRBJ1-2 and V is TRBV4-1, with D hard to call. The CDR3 is made up of 13 amino acids. CDR1 and CDR2 (germline): MGHRA, YSYEKL. Trimming took off 1 base at V and 8 bases at J, with 11 bases between the two ends. CDR3 sequence reads: CASSQVRLTGYTF. The CDR3 region has the DNA TGCGCCAGCAGCCAAGTAAGATTGACGGGCTACACCTTC.

This clonotype showed up just a few times. The V call is TRBV9, the J call TRBJ2-1, with D tentatively TRBD2 (5 bases). The V end lost 0 bases, the J end lost 6 bases, and 13 bases lay between the germline ends. The germline V gene has CDR1 SGDLS and CDR2 YYNGEE. The CDR3 length is 15 residues. Written as DNA, the CDR3 is TGTGCCAGCAGCGTAGCGGTGGGAGTAATCAATGAGCAGTTCTTC. The encoded protein is CASSVAVGVINEQFF.

The chain links TRBV5-1 to TRBJ1-2; 8 bases agree with TRBD1. The germline CDR1 and CDR2 sequences are SGHRS and YFSETQ. The CDR3 covers 13 residues. V was clipped by 4 bases and J by 8 bases; unmatched bases: 7. CDR3 nucleotide sequence: TGCGCCAGCAGCGCGGACAGGGCTGGGGGCTACACCTTC. Translation: CASSADRAGGYTF.

In its sample, this clonotype was seen many times. The chain is built from TRBV12-3 or TRBV12-4 and TRBJ2-1; TRBD1 might be the D (6 bases). The V and J ends lost 3 bases and 4 bases respectively, with 13 bases between them. The CDR3 runs 15 residues. The CDR3 spells CASSLGQGIYNEQFF. The CDR3 DNA is TGTGCCAGCAGTTTGGGGCAGGGGATTTACAATGAGCAGTTCTTC.

This clonotype showed up many times. The chain joins TRBV12-3 or TRBV12-4 to TRBJ2-1; 12 bases match TRBD2. The CDR3 is made up of 17 amino acids. Unmatched junction bases numbered 8, after V lost 5 bases and J lost 3 bases. This CDR3 reads CASSIGTSGLIYNEQFF. CDR3 DNA sequence: TGTGCCAGCAGTATCGGGACTAGCGGGCTTATCTACAATGAGCAGTTCTTC.

This clonotype was picked up a small number of times. The gene calls are TRBV28 and TRBJ1-2, with D maybe TRBD1 (5 bases). The germline V and J ends were trimmed by 1 base and 6 bases, with 12 bases remaining between them. CDR3 length: 14 amino acids. Germline V gene lookup returns CDR1 MDHEN and CDR2 SYDVKM. The CDR3 sequence: CASSLLGGDHGYTF. DNA of the CDR3: TGTGCCAGCAGTTTATTGGGAGGGGACCATGGCTACACCTTC.

The V and J genes are TRBV20-1 and TRBJ1-1; D remains unclear. Deletions cut 6 bases from V and 2 bases from J, with 7 bases between. CDR1 and CDR2 (germline): DFQATT, SNEGSKA (reference sequence). The CDR3 runs 11 residues. The CDR3 reads CSAMLNTEAFF. CDR3 sequence (DNA): TGCAGTGCCATGCTTAACACTGAAGCTTTCTTT.

The chain uses TRBV20-1 and TRBJ2-7; 7 nucleotides agree with TRBD2. The CDR3 length is 13 residues. Looked up from germline, CDR1 is DFQATT and CDR2 is SNEGSKA (reference sequence). The V segment lost 6 bases and the J segment 4 bases; nucleotides outside the gene matches: 9. CDR3: CSAPGRESYEQYF. CDR3 sequence (DNA): TGCAGTGCCCCAGGGCGGGAGAGTTACGAGCAGTACTTC.

This clonotype has just a few counts. The chain combines TRBV9 with TRBJ2-1; TRBD2 matches 7 bases. The CDR3 length is 17 residues. Germline CDR1 SGDLS, CDR2 YYNGEE. V lost 3 bases, J lost 0 bases, and 9 bases stayed unmatched. DNA for the CDR3: TGTGCCAGCAGCGCGGGGGGACTGGGGAACTCCTACAATGAGCAGTTCTTC. Translated: CASSAGGLGNSYNEQFF.

This clonotype was counted ten times or more. V is TRBV20-1 and J is TRBJ2-7; D call uncertain. Germline V CDR1 and CDR2: DFQATT, SNEGSKA (reference sequence). Trimming pared 3 bases from V and 2 bases from J, leaving 8 bases between. The CDR3 has 12 residues. The CDR3 here is CSARDQTYEQYF. The CDR3 DNA reads TGCAGTGCTAGGGACCAGACCTACGAGCAGTACTTC.

The CDR3 DNA follows: TGTGCCAGCAGTTACTCGATCGCAGGGACGGATAATTCACCCCTCCACTTT. Translated, it gives CASSYSIAGTDNSPLHF. V gene TRBV6-2 or TRBV6-3 combines with J gene TRBJ1-6; maybe TRBD1 (5 bases). V was cut by 0 bases and J by 5 bases, with 14 bases left in between. The CDR3 runs 17 residues. Per germline, CDR1 MNHEY and CDR2 SVGEGT.

With regard to this clonotype: One junction end does not reproduce the germline sequence, and a read error may be involved. The genes are TRBV28 and TRBJ2-7; D may be TRBD2 (5 bases). The germline gives CDR1 MDHEN, CDR2 SYDVKM. There are 14 residues in the CDR3. The CDR3 region is CANSTPGIAYEQYF. The CDR3, as DNA: TGTGCCAACAGTACCCCGGGGATAGCCTACGAGCAGTACTTC.

The rearrangement links TRBV4-1 to TRBJ2-4, with 9 nucleotides matching TRBD2. This CDR3 is 15 amino acids long. V gave up 7 bases and J gave up 13 bases; unmatched junction bases: 17. The germline gives CDR1 MGHRA, CDR2 YSYEKL. The CDR3 loop is CASNVAGVPVSEQYF. The CDR3 DNA follows: TGCGCCAGCAACGTAGCGGGAGTCCCCGTCAGTGAGCAGTACTTC.

V gene TRBV3-1 combines with J gene TRBJ1-6; tentative D call: TRBD1 (5 bases). CDR1 LGHDT and CDR2 YNNKEL come from the germline V gene (reference sequence). V dropped 2 bases and J dropped 6 bases, with 14 bases sitting between them. The CDR3 length is 16 residues. The CDR3 reads CASSQTGSGGNSPLHF. DNA for the CDR3: TGTGCCAGCAGCCAAACAGGATCAGGTGGTAATTCACCCCTCCACTTT.

The chain combines TRBV20-1 with TRBJ2-1, with 8 positions matching TRBD2. Per germline, CDR1 DFQATT and CDR2 SNEGSKA (reference sequence). V lost 5 bases, J lost 2 bases, and 8 bases stayed unmatched. The CDR3 extends over 15 amino acids. CDR3 region: CSADGDSGAYNEQFF. The CDR3 DNA is TGCAGTGCTGACGGAGATAGCGGGGCCTACAATGAGCAGTTCTTC.

This clonotype was seen only a few times. The chain joins TRBV3-1 to TRBJ2-3, with 7 bases lining up with TRBD2. CDR1 LGHDT and CDR2 YNNKEL come from the germline V gene (reference sequence). V lost 4 bases and J lost 3; bases outside the gene matches: 10. The CDR3 totals 16 residues. In DNA, the CDR3 is TGTGCCAGCAGCCCAGCTAGCGGAACCCAAACAGATACGCAGTATTTT. Its protein is CASSPASGTQTDTQYF.

Here the CDR3 reads CSVEFSTDTQYF. In DNA, the CDR3 is TGCAGCGTTGAATTTAGCACAGATACGCAGTATTTT. The V gene is TRBV29-1, the J gene TRBJ2-3; unclear D gene. Germline CDR1 and CDR2: SQVTM and ANQGSEA. The V end lost 2 bases, the J end lost 0 bases, and 3 bases lay between the germline ends. This CDR3 spans 12 amino acids.